These 5 T cell receptor beta chains were all obtained from the same sample, sequenced in a study of CD8 T cells in ankylosing spondylitis. Overall study findings and caveats: For ankylosing spondylitis blood, a TCR beta motif of about 8 highly homologous variants appeared characteristic.

Their antigens remain unidentified. TCRdb reprocessed the 5' RACE reads with MiXCR, giving one entry per CDR3 protein. The sample lists under 950,000 distinct CDR3 sequences, around 19% seen once, with 19% in the top ten. The sample was blood, either unsorted or a sorted T cell fraction (not recorded which). The receptors stem from a male donor with ankylosing spondylitis.

The CDR3 loop is CASSWGNPGGNYGYTF. In DNA, the CDR3 is TGTGCCAGCAGTTGGGGGAACCCGGGGGGAAACTATGGCTACACCTTC. The chain links TRBV12-3 or TRBV12-4 to TRBJ1-2; possible D gene TRBD1, 5 bases. Trimming stripped 4 bases from V and 2 bases from J, with 17 bases between. CDR3 length: 16 amino acids.

The rearrangement links TRBV9 to TRBJ2-2, with 14 positions matching TRBD2. Germline assignment: CDR1 SGDLS and CDR2 YYNGEE. V shed 2 bases and J 5 bases; nucleotides not matched to a gene: 8. The CDR3 totals 18 residues. The CDR3 loop is CASSVMTSGRVGTGELFF. CDR3 in DNA: TGTGCCAGCAGCGTTATGACTAGCGGGAGGGTCGGGACCGGGGAGCTGTTTTTT.

Only a few counts were recorded for this clonotype. This sequence joins TRBV7-8 and TRBJ1-1; D perhaps matches TRBD1 (6 bases). The V gene lost 1 base and the J gene lost 2 bases, with 14 bases spanning the gap. The CDR3 totals 16 residues. The V gene's germline CDR1 is SGHVS and CDR2 FQNEAQ. The CDR3 is CASSLEFLTGNTEAFF. The CDR3 nucleotides read TGTGCCAGCAGCTTAGAGTTCTTGACAGGAAACACTGAAGCTTTCTTT.

This clonotype was counted a few times. J is TRBJ2-3 and V is TRBV4-1, with D uncertain. CDR1 and CDR2 (germline): MGHRA, YSYEKL. V was cut by 4 bases and J by 0 bases, with 11 bases left in between. The CDR3 is 15 amino acids. CDR3 nucleotides: TGCGCCAGCAGCCCTCGATCTCCGAGCACAGATACGCAGTATTTT. It encodes CASSPRSPSTDTQYF.

This clonotype was seen many times. J is TRBJ1-1 and V is TRBV6-4; maybe TRBD1 (5 bases). The CDR3 consists of 12 residues. Looked up from germline, CDR1 is MRHNA and CDR2 is SNTAGT. V lost 7 bases to trimming and J lost 1 base, with 7 bases between them. The CDR3 bases are TGTGCCAGCAAGGGGCCGAACACTGAAGCTTTCTTT. Protein sequence: CASKGPNTEAFF.